This T cell receptor (beta chain) was found in a study of control samples from healthy donors and cancer patients. This CDR3 contains 14 residues. The germline gives CDR1 SGHRS, CDR2 YFSETQ. V was trimmed by 3 bases and J by 1 base, leaving 11 bases between them. Only in-frame clones appear in the TCRdb table, and some are missing; sequencing was by immunoSEQ multiplex PCR. Here the sample spans 70,000 or so clones, around 94% being singletons. Sequencing was carried out using blood. The chain recombines TRBV5-1 with TRBJ2-7; D is perhaps TRBD1 (6 bases). This TCR derives from a woman between 40 and 55 years old in good health. For the CDR3, the DNA is TGCGCCAGCAGCTACCCGACAGGATCCTACGAGCAGTACTTC. This gives the protein CASSYPTGSYEQYF.